This TCR beta chain was identified in a study of shared clonotypes between healthy human individuals. Whole-study context: A couple of women and three men aged 18 to 49 served as donors. Study results and caveats: It was observed that 5% to 6% of naive CD4 clonotypes were shared across a few donors. On the whole, naive subsets had larger estimated richness than memory subsets had.

Using immunoSEQ multiplex PCR, the repertoire was profiled, and TCRdb retains in-frame clones only, with some absent. Of roughly 890,000 clones in the sample, almost 95% were seen once. CD8 cells classed as naive were CD45RO-negative and positively selected for CCR7, excluding terminally differentiated effector memory CD45RA+ cells. There are 16 residues in the CDR3. Per germline, CDR1 SGHTA and CDR2 FQGNSA. V trimming: 1 base; J trimming: 4 bases; junction bases outside the gene matches: 8. A remark on this clone: Its matching antigen is unknown.

The chain uses TRBV7-2 and TRBJ2-3; 7 bases map to TRBD1. This clonotype originated in a man between 25 and 39 years old in good health. The source material was naive CD8+ T cells sorted from blood. The chain's CDR3 is CASSLVRDSRSDTQYF. DNA for the CDR3: TGTGCCAGCAGCTTAGTAAGGGACAGTAGGTCAGATACGCAGTATTTT. Full variable domain (rest looked up from reference TRBV7-2 and TRBJ2-3): GAGVSQSPSNKVTEKGKDVELRCDPISGHTALYWYRQSLGQGLEFLIYFQGNSAPDKSGLPSDRFSAERTGGSVSTLTIQRTQQEDSAVYLCASSLVRDSRSDTQYFGPGTRLTVL.